Listed here are 18 T cell receptor beta chains from one sample, sequenced in a study of cytomegalovirus exposure and HLA in healthy donors. The study ran its PCR with 60 Vbeta and 13 Jbeta primers. Repertoires were generated with immunoSEQ multiplex PCR, while TCRdb's copy carries only in-frame clones and drops some. The top ten clones hold 3% to 4% of a sample with 95,000 to 130,000 clones, about four fifths of them seen once. The sample taken for sequencing was PBMCs. All receptors derive from a woman aged 25-40 years in good health and CMV-seronegative.

The CDR3 nucleotides are TGTGCCATCAGACCCTCCGGGGTAAACACTGAAGCTTTCTTT. It encodes CAIRPSGVNTEAFF. This chain uses TRBV10-3 with TRBJ1-1; D call uncertain. CDR1 is ENHRY, CDR2 SYGVKD, per germline. This CDR3 is built from 14 residues. The V gene lost 6 bases and the J gene lost 2 bases, with 13 bases spanning the gap.

The chain combines TRBV7-3 with TRBJ2-1; no clear D gene. The CDR3 runs to 14 residues. CDR1 SGHTA and CDR2 FQGTGA come from the germline V gene. Trimming left V 5 bases short and J 5 bases short, with 13 bases between. The CDR3 reads CASSPQGSDNEQFF. CDR3 in DNA: TGTGCCAGCAGCCCCCAAGGAAGCGACAATGAGCAGTTCTTC.

The table lists this clone with a few counts. CDR3 loop: CASSLNTGVNNQPQHF. CDR3 DNA sequence: TGTGCCAGCAGCTTAAACACAGGGGTTAACAATCAGCCCCAGCATTTT. The chain carries TRBV7-8 and TRBJ1-5; 7 bases map to TRBD1. In germline, CDR1 is SGHVS, CDR2 FQNEAQ. Trimming at V came to 2 bases and at J to 3 bases, leaving 7 bases not matched to a gene. The length of the CDR3 is 16 residues. The full variable domain, with the rest looked up from reference TRBV7-8 and TRBJ1-5, is GAGVSQSPRYKVAKRGQDVALRCDPISGHVSLFWYQQALGQGPEFLTYFQNEAQLDKSGLPSDRFFAERPEGSVSTLKIQRTQQEDSAVYLCASSLNTGVNNQPQHFGDGTRLSIL.

The chain recombines TRBV4-3 with TRBJ1-6; D remains ambiguous. In germline, CDR1 is LGHNA, CDR2 YSLEER. Between the trimmed V and J ends, which lost 0 bases and 7 bases, there was a span of 10 bases. CDR3 size: 15 residues. CDR3 coding DNA: TGCGCCAGCAGCCAAGAGGGCGGGCTCAATTCACCCCTCCACTTT. It specifies CASSQEGGLNSPLHF.

The rearrangement uses TRBV2 and TRBJ2-7; no clear D gene. Trimming shortened V by 7 bases and J by 0 bases, and 4 bases separated the two germline ends. The CDR3 consists of 11 residues. CDR1 is SNHLY and CDR2 is FYNNEI in the germline V gene. For the CDR3, the DNA is TGTGCCAGCATCCTCTCCTACGAGCAGTACTTC. Its protein is CASILSYEQYF. Drawing the rest from reference TRBV2 and TRBJ2-7, the complete variable domain is EPEVTQTPSHQVTQMGQEVILRCVPISNHLYFYWYRQILGQKVEFLVSFYNNEISEKSEIFDDQFSVERPDGSNFTLKIRSTKLEDSAMYFCASILSYEQYFGPGTRLTVT.

This sequence joins TRBV5-4 and TRBJ2-1; TRBD2 matches 11 bases. This CDR3 region has 15 residues. Germline CDR1 is SGHNT and CDR2 is YYREEE (reference sequence). J was trimmed by 8 bases and V by 4 bases; bases with no gene match: 8. CDR3 loop: CASSQETSGVHEQFF. DNA for the CDR3: TGTGCCAGCAGCCAAGAGACTAGCGGGGTCCATGAGCAGTTCTTC.

The CDR3 nucleotides read TGTGCCAGCAGCAGAGAGTACGAGCAGTACTTC. Translation gives CASSREYEQYF. This chain uses TRBV7-9 with TRBJ2-7; D remains ambiguous. This CDR3 spans 11 amino acids. The V gene lost 5 bases and the J gene lost 4 bases, with 6 bases spanning the gap. Germline-derived CDR1 and CDR2 are SEHNR and FQNEAQ (reference sequence).

The rearrangement links TRBV27 to TRBJ2-5, with 10 bases identical to TRBD2. CDR3 length equals 19 residues. V shed 3 bases, J shed 3 bases, and the junction held 16 bases outside the gene matches. Germline CDR1 MNHEY, CDR2 SMNVEV (reference sequence). DNA for the CDR3: TGTGCCAGCAGTTTGCGACGACCATTACTAGCGGGACCTAAAGAGACCCAGTACTTC. This gives the protein CASSLRRPLLAGPKETQYF.

The chain employs TRBV5-1 and TRBJ2-7; 8 bases are a match to TRBD1. This CDR3 has 16 amino acids. The junction had 12 bases not matched to a gene; V was cut back by 4 bases and J by 3 bases. Germline V lookup: CDR1 SGHRS, CDR2 YFSETQ. This CDR3 reads CASSLIVTGAGYEQYF. CDR3 in DNA: TGCGCCAGCAGCCTAATAGTGACAGGGGCGGGCTACGAGCAGTACTTC. Supplemented by reference TRBV5-1 and TRBJ2-7, the full variable domain reads KAGVTQTPRYLIKTRGQQVTLSCSPISGHRSVSWYQQTPGQGLQFLFEYFSETQRNKGNFPGRFSGRQFSNSRSEMNVSTLELGDSALYLCASSLIVTGAGYEQYFGPGTRLTVT.

The chain combines TRBV6-5 with TRBJ1-3; D gene unclear. Germline V gene data show CDR1 as MNHEY and CDR2 as SVGAGI. This CDR3 contains 16 residues. The V end was cut by 2 bases, the J end by 0 bases, with 11 bases between. CDR3 in DNA: TGTGCCAGCAGTTACGATGAGGCGGCCTCTGGAAACACCATATATTTT. As protein: CASSYDEAASGNTIYF.

The chain has TRBV5-4 and TRBJ1-1; 10 positions match TRBD1. With 5 bases clipped from V and 3 bases from J, the junction kept 7 bases outside the gene matches. CDR3 size: 15 residues. Germline V CDR1 and CDR2: SGHNT, YYREEE (reference sequence). CDR3 sequence: CASREGQGKHTEAFF. The CDR3, as DNA: TGTGCCAGCAGGGAGGGACAGGGGAAACACACTGAAGCTTTCTTT.

A single count supports this clone. CDR3: CASTERGQGLYEQYF. DNA of the CDR3: TGTGCCAGCACCGAGAGGGGGCAGGGACTCTACGAGCAGTACTTC. This chain links TRBV6-5 with TRBJ2-7; possible D gene TRBD1, 7 bases. V lost 7 bases, J lost 3 bases, and 19 bases lay in between. The germline V gene encodes CDR1 MNHEY and CDR2 SVGAGI. The CDR3 loop spans 15 amino acids.

The CDR3 protein is CASSRGGLGPNTEAFF. The CDR3 DNA reads TGTGCCAGCAGTCGAGGGGGCCTGGGACCGAACACTGAAGCTTTCTTT. The chain links TRBV28 to TRBJ1-1; 7 bases match TRBD1. Germline CDR1 reads MDHEN; CDR2 reads SYDVKM. The CDR3 runs to 16 residues. V shed 5 bases, J shed 1 base, and the junction held 10 bases outside the gene matches. The full variable domain, completed using reference TRBV28 and TRBJ1-1, is DVKVTQSSRYLVKRTGEKVFLECVQDMDHENMFWYRQDPGLGLRLIYFSYDVKMKEKGDIPEGYSVSREKKERFSLILESASTNQTSMYLCASSRGGLGPNTEAFFGQGTRLTVV.

This chain joins TRBV9 and TRBJ2-3; a weak D match, TRBD2 (6 bases). Trimming stripped 5 bases from V and 0 bases from J, with 13 bases between. The V gene's germline CDR1 is SGDLS and CDR2 YYNGEE. The CDR3 is made up of 15 amino acids. The CDR3 nucleotides are TGTGCCAGCAGTCGGGACTCTTCTAGCACAGATACGCAGTATTTT. This codes for CASSRDSSSTDTQYF. Supplemented by reference TRBV9 and TRBJ2-3, the full variable domain reads DSGVTQTPKHLITATGQRVTLRCSPRSGDLSVYWYQQSLDQGLQFLIQYYNGEERAKGNILERFSAQQFPDLHSELNLSSLELGDSALYFCASSRDSSSTDTQYFGPGTRLTVL.

The V gene is TRBV7-9, the J gene TRBJ1-3, with D possibly matching TRBD1 (6 bases). Trimming removed 3 bases from V and 4 bases from J, with 7 bases in between. There are 13 residues in the CDR3. Germline CDR1 and CDR2: SEHNR and FQNEAQ (reference sequence). The CDR3 loop reads CASSLGTGNTIYF. Here the CDR3 DNA reads TGTGCCAGCAGCTTGGGGACAGGAAACACCATATATTTT.

J is TRBJ2-7 and V is TRBV7-2; 10 positions agree with TRBD2. The CDR3 has 13 residues. Germline CDR1 SGHTA, CDR2 FQGNSA. V was pared by 0 bases and J by 7 bases, with 0 bases of the junction left unmatched. CDR3 nucleotides: TGTGCCAGCAGCTTAGCAGCGGGAGGGGAGCAGTACTTC. Its protein product is CASSLAAGGEQYF.

The genes are TRBV18 and TRBJ2-5; 10 nucleotides line up with TRBD2. Trimming removed 0 bases from V and 10 bases from J; junction bases left unmatched: 5. CDR1 is KGHSH, CDR2 LQKENI, per germline. This CDR3 is built from 14 residues. The CDR3 protein is CASSPPVQREGQYF. For the CDR3, the DNA is TGTGCCAGCTCACCACCGGTCCAGCGGGAGGGCCAGTACTTC.

The chain uses TRBV10-1 and TRBJ1-1; D is uncertain. V was cut by 3 bases and J by 4 bases, with 6 bases left in between. Per the germline V gene, CDR1 is WNHNN and CDR2 is SYGVQD (reference sequence). This CDR3 contains 12 residues. The CDR3: CASSDRGTEAFF. DNA for the CDR3: TGCGCCAGCAGTGACAGAGGCACTGAAGCTTTCTTT.